The 9 T cell receptor beta chains presented below share a single source sample, sequenced in a study of ipilimumab plus nivolumab after autologous stem cell transplantation. The data were produced by immunoSEQ multiplex PCR, yet TCRdb's version contains in-frame clones alone and is incomplete. The table has about 18,000 clones, around four fifths seen once; the top ten hold roughly 10%. This material consisted of PBMCs, taken in a trial of ipilimumab plus nivolumab as post-transplant consolidation. These receptors originate from a male donor with diffuse large B-cell lymphoma.

Here the CDR3 DNA reads TGTGCCAGCAGTCACGACCGTGAGAGGGAGACCCAGTACTTC. Its protein product is CASSHDRERETQYF. The chain recombines TRBV7-9 with TRBJ2-5; D remains ambiguous. Germline loops: CDR1 SEHNR, CDR2 FQNEAQ (reference sequence). The CDR3 is made up of 14 amino acids. Trimming took 6 bases from V and 5 from J, leaving 16 bases between them.

The chain carries TRBV19 and TRBJ1-3, with D possibly matching TRBD1 (6 bases). The length of the CDR3 is 15 residues. Germline V gene lookup returns CDR1 LNHDA and CDR2 SQIVND (reference sequence). Trimming shortened V by 11 bases and J by 6 bases, and 23 bases separated the two germline ends. This CDR3 is CAGNTFTGLENTIYF. CDR3 bases: TGTGCCGGAAATACATTCACAGGGCTGGAAAACACCATATATTTT.

To note about this clone: Other DNA sequences in the same sample also yield this CDR3. The genes are TRBV27 and TRBJ1-4, with D perhaps TRBD1 (5 bases). The V and J ends lost 2 bases and 8 bases respectively, with 9 bases between them. The length of the CDR3 is 13 residues. Germline CDR1 is MNHEY and CDR2 is SMNVEV (reference sequence). The CDR3 bases are TGTGCCAGCAGTTTACAGGGAGGCGAAAAACTGTTTTTT. Encoded protein: CASSLQGGEKLFF.

On this clone: The sample carries other DNA sequences with the same CDR3. The rearrangement uses TRBV18 and TRBJ2-3, with D possibly being TRBD1 (5 bases). Germline V gives CDR1 KGHSH, CDR2 LQKENI. The CDR3 spans 15 residues. Trimming removed 0 bases from V and 2 bases from J, with 9 bases in between. Here the CDR3 DNA reads TGTGCCAGCTCACCACCCGACAGTCCCACAGATACGCAGTATTTT. This codes for CASSPPDSPTDTQYF.

The chain carries TRBV28 and TRBJ2-1; TRBD2 matches at 10 bases. This CDR3 is 14 amino acids long. V trimming: 6 bases; J trimming: 12 bases; junction bases outside the gene matches: 11. Germline CDR1 and CDR2: MDHEN and SYDVKM. CDR3 in amino acids: CASRRLAGGRGQFF. CDR3 in DNA: TGTGCCAGCAGAAGACTAGCGGGCGGCCGGGGGCAGTTCTTC.

The chain links TRBV12-5 to TRBJ1-5; 9 bases match TRBD1. CDR1 LGHNT and CDR2 FRNRAP come from the germline V gene. The CDR3 runs to 18 residues. Trimming cost V 2 bases and J 7 bases; bases outside gene matches: 15. In DNA, the CDR3 is TGTGCTAGTGGTTTGACCTCCGGGACAGGGTGGGGGAACCAGCCCCAGCATTTT. Protein product: CASGLTSGTGWGNQPQHF.

This clone was detected a few times. V usage is TRBV5-4 and J usage is TRBJ1-4, with a possible D match to TRBD1 (6 bases). CDR3 size: 15 residues. Germline V lookup: CDR1 SGHNT, CDR2 YYREEE (reference sequence). With 3 bases removed from V and 4 bases from J, the gap between germline ends came to 13 bases. CDR3 coding DNA: TGTGCCAGCAGCTCTGGACAGAATCTTAATGAAAAACTGTTTTTT. It specifies CASSSGQNLNEKLFF.

The gene calls are TRBV5-1 and TRBJ1-2; 9 nucleotides agree with TRBD1. The CDR3 runs 15 residues. The V segment lost 5 bases and the J segment 4 bases; nucleotides outside the gene matches: 9. Germline assignment: CDR1 SGHRS and CDR2 YFSETQ. CDR3 DNA sequence: TGCGCCAGCAGACCAGGACAGGGGAGACTCTATGGCTACACCTTC. Its translation: CASRPGQGRLYGYTF.

The V and J genes are TRBV19 and TRBJ1-1, with D maybe TRBD1 (6 bases). Germline CDR1 is LNHDA and CDR2 is SQIVND (reference sequence). The CDR3 is 14 amino acids. Trimming removed 4 bases from V and 6 bases from J, with 15 bases in between. The CDR3 sequence is CASSSQRQVSEAFF. DNA for the CDR3: TGTGCCAGTAGTAGCCAAAGACAGGTGTCTGAAGCTTTCTTT.